This entry describes one T cell receptor beta chain. This specimen belongs to a study of blood T cell repertoires in COVID-19. The wider study: Acute-phase and convalescent COVID-19 samples originated in the United States, Italy and Spain.

Per the study methods: Amplification with reference gene primers provided the estimates of nucleated cell counts. Some clones are missing from TCRdb's copy, which holds only in-frame ones; the method was immunoSEQ multiplex PCR. Clone size and V and J calls were adopted from that table, with D and trimming inferred from the DNA. The data show more than 200,000 clones, about 91% seen once. Germline CDR1 reads KGHDR; CDR2 reads SFDVKD. Trimming cost V 4 bases and J 0 bases, with 11 bases left between them. There are 15 residues in the CDR3. Enrolled during active infection, Seattle patients were then followed longitudinally.

Sequenced sample: peripheral blood. The chain joins TRBV24-1 to TRBJ2-5, with D possibly TRBD2 on 6 matching bases. The clonotype comes from a woman in her twenties or thirties with COVID-19, enrolled during active disease. The CDR3 coding sequence is TGTGCCACCAGTGACCCACGGGGGAACCAAGAGACCCAGTACTTC. Translating gives CATSDPRGNQETQYF.